This TCR beta chain was sequenced in a study of OX40 agonist ivuxolimab in advanced cancers. For the study at large: Patients received intravenous ivuxolimab every 2 weeks at 0.01 to 10 mg/kg.

Using immunoSEQ multiplex PCR, the repertoire was profiled, and TCRdb retains in-frame clones only, with some absent. The sample contains about 83,000 clones, approximately 91% of which appear only once. Regarding the study as a whole: Certain nonresponders additionally had low normalized T-cell clonal expansion.

For this clone: Its antigen is undetermined.

The CDR3 is 18 residues long. With 4 bases clipped from V and 4 bases from J, the junction kept 10 bases outside the gene matches. Germline V lookup: CDR1 MNHEY, CDR2 SMNVEV (reference sequence). The V and J genes are TRBV27 and TRBJ2-7; 16 bases align to TRBD2. The sequencing used CD4+ or CD8+ T cells sorted from blood, collected in a trial of the OX40 agonist ivuxolimab. This TCR was sampled from an adult with an advanced solid tumor such as melanoma, head and neck, liver or kidney cancer. CDR3 sequence reads: CASSSPGTSGRALYEQYF. The CDR3 DNA reads as TGTGCCAGCAGTTCTCCCGGGACTAGCGGGAGGGCCCTATACGAGCAGTACTTC.